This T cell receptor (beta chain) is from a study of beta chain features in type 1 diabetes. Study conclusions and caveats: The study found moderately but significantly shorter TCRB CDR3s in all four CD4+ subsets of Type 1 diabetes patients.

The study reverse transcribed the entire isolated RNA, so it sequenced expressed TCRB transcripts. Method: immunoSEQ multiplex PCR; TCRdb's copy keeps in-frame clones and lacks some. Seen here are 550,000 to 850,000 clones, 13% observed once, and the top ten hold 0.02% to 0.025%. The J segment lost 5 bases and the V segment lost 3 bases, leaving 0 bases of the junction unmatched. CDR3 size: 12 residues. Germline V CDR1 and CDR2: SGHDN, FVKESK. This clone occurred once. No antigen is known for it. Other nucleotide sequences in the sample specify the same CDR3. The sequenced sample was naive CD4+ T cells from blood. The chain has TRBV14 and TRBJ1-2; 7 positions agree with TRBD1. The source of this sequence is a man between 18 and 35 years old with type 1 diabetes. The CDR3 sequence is CASSQTGYGYTF. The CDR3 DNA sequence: TGTGCCAGCAGCCAGACAGGGTATGGCTACACCTTC.